The clone carrying this TCR beta chain is a singleton in its sample. What it recognizes is unknown. The V end lost 3 bases, the J end lost 0 bases, and 9 bases lay between the germline ends. Germline values: CDR1 MDHEN, CDR2 SYDVKM. CDR3 length: 15 amino acids. This sample stems from a study of shared clonotypes between healthy human individuals. The study's findings and limits: How much donors shared clonotypes was expected to be affected by sequencing depth.

The authors split each subset's genomic DNA evenly across several immunoSEQ plates. TCRdb's table, derived via immunoSEQ multiplex PCR, lists solely in-frame clones and lacks some. The sample consists of about 460,000 clones, roughly four fifths of them appearing once. The TCR originated in a woman aged 40 to 55 in good health. Some clones in this sample may be carry-over from other donors' samples. The chain links TRBV28 to TRBJ1-5; D gene ambiguous. The sequenced material came from PBMCs. DNA of the CDR3: TGTGCCAGCAGTTTCCTGGGTCTTAGCAATCAGCCCCAGCATTTT. Translating it yields CASSFLGLSNQPQHF.